Listed below are T cell receptor beta chains from one sample, sequenced in a study of blood T cell repertoires in COVID-19. Sequenced by immunoSEQ multiplex PCR; TCRdb stores in-frame clones only, minus some. Among fewer than 200,000 clones listed, 85% were seen once. Sequencing was done on a sample of peripheral blood. The receptors here all came from a human donor with acute or convalescent COVID-19. The donor label of this sample is uncertain. CDR3s include the opening cysteine and the closing phenylalanine or tryptophan. D genes are given only for firm matches. Size values are once, few and many counts, or a class for expanded clones, and some rows have none.

j_call cdr3_length d_call clone_size v_call cdr3_aa cdr3_nt
TRBJ1-6 17 TRBD1 - TRBV3-1/TRBV3-2 CASRYLGRTGDNSPLHF TGTGCCAGCAGGTACCTGGGACGGACAGGGGATAATTCACCCCTCCACTTT
TRBJ1-2 17 TRBD1 - TRBV7-3 CASSINRGLRANYGYTF TGTGCCAGCAGCATAAACAGGGGGCTTAGGGCAAACTATGGCTACACCTTC
TRBJ2-2 12 - - TRBV5-1 CASSYRAGELFF TGCGCCAGCAGTTACAGGGCCGGGGAGCTGTTTTTT
TRBJ1-1 13 - - TRBV9 CASSVTDRGDAFF TGTGCCAGCAGCGTGACGGACCGGGGGGACGCTTTCTTT
TRBJ2-1 12 - - TRBV5-4 CASSLEGNEQFF TGTGCCAGCAGCTTGGAGGGGAATGAGCAGTTCTTC
TRBJ1-1 15 - - TRBV5-8 CASSTDGRAGTEAFF TGTGCCAGCAGCACGGATGGACGAGCGGGAACTGAAGCTTTCTTT
TRBJ1-1 15 - - TRBV11-2 CASSQTGTTYTEAFF TGTGCCAGCAGCCAAACAGGGACAACATACACTGAAGCTTTCTTT
TRBJ1-1 15 - few TRBV6-2/TRBV6-3 CASSYPSRSPGRAFF TGTGCCAGCAGTTACCCCAGCAGGTCCCCAGGGCGAGCTTTCTTT
TRBJ2-1 14 TRBD1 - TRBV5-1 CASSLVGTGNEQFF TGCGCCAGCAGCTTGGTCGGGACAGGTAATGAGCAGTTCTTC
TRBJ2-3 16 - - TRBV28 CASSDRRRPTTDTQYF TGTGCCAGCAGTGACCGGAGGCGTCCAACCACAGATACGCAGTATTTT
TRBJ2-7 14 - - TRBV9 CASSVRGTEGEQYF TGTGCCAGCAGCGTCCGGGGGACTGAGGGCGAGCAGTACTTC
TRBJ2-1 13 TRBD2 - TRBV2 CAIKGEGVNEQFF TGTGCCATCAAAGGGGAGGGTGTGAATGAGCAGTTCTTC
TRBJ1-6 13 TRBD1 - TRBV18 CASSADRGSPLHF TGTGCCAGCTCCGCGGACAGGGGATCACCCCTCCACTTT
TRBJ2-6 16 TRBD1 - TRBV2 CASSITGGGGANVLTF TGTGCCAGCAGTATAACAGGGGGCGGTGGGGCCAACGTCCTGACTTTC
TRBJ2-7 13 TRBD1 many TRBV6-5 CASSRTGSYEQYF TGTGCCAGCAGTCGGACAGGGTCATACGAGCAGTACTTC
TRBJ1-2 15 - - TRBV9 CASSVGIGGSYGYTF TGTGCCAGCAGCGTAGGAATAGGGGGAAGCTATGGCTACACCTTC
TRBJ1-4 14 - few TRBV3-1/TRBV3-2 CASSSTQGNEKLFF TGTGCCAGCAGCTCAACGCAGGGGAATGAAAAACTGTTTTTT
TRBJ2-7 14 TRBD2 - TRBV6-2/TRBV6-3 CASSVLAGSYEQYF TGTGCCAGCAGTGTCCTAGCGGGGTCCTACGAGCAGTACTTC
TRBJ1-2 14 TRBD1 - TRBV6-5 CASSYYRDRDGYTF TGTGCCAGCAGTTACTACCGGGACAGGGATGGCTACACCTTC
TRBJ2-7 16 - few TRBV7-8 CASSLGWRGPSYEQYF TGTGCCAGCAGCTTAGGCTGGAGGGGCCCTTCCTACGAGCAGTACTTC
TRBJ1-5 15 TRBD1 - TRBV7-8 CASSINRDRGQPQHF TGTGCCAGCAGCATCAACCGGGACAGGGGGCAGCCCCAGCATTTT
TRBJ1-4 15 - few TRBV5-1 CASSLESGPGGKLFF TGCGCCAGCAGCTTGGAAAGCGGTCCCGGTGGAAAACTGTTTTTT
TRBJ2-6 16 TRBD1 - TRBV27 CASRTGYSVGANVLTF TGTGCCAGTCGGACAGGGTATTCGGTCGGGGCCAACGTCCTGACTTTC
TRBJ1-5 15 TRBD1 - TRBV5-1 CASSPSGTGNQPQHF TGCGCCAGCAGCCCCTCAGGGACAGGCAATCAGCCCCAGCATTTT
TRBJ1-1 14 - - TRBV11-2 CASSARMADTEAFF TGTGCCAGCAGCGCCCGCATGGCTGATACTGAAGCTTTCTTT
TRBJ2-5 15 TRBD2 - TRBV10-3 CAIRSLAGGQETQYF TGTGCCATCAGATCCTTAGCGGGGGGCCAAGAGACCCAGTACTTC
TRBJ1-1 14 TRBD1 once TRBV7-2 CASSPSGTGGMTFF TGTGCCAGCAGTCCTAGTGGGACAGGGGGTATGACTTTCTTT
TRBJ1-6 16 TRBD1 - TRBV2 CASSEALAGGRSPLHF TGTGCCAGCAGTGAAGCTTTGGCAGGGGGAAGATCACCCCTCCACTTT
TRBJ2-7 14 - - TRBV5-4 CASSLAADKYEQYF TGTGCCAGCAGCTTGGCAGCAGACAAATACGAGCAGTACTTC
TRBJ1-3 17 TRBD1 - TRBV9 CASSVQLQGSSGNTIYF TGTGCCAGCAGCGTCCAATTACAGGGGAGCTCTGGAAACACCATATATTTT
TRBJ1-5 13 - - TRBV6-5 CASSYGQGQPQHF TGTGCCAGCAGTTACGGCCAGGGTCAGCCCCAGCATTTT
TRBJ2-2 17 - - TRBV7-8 CASSTPPTGIKPGELFF TGTGCCAGCAGCACGCCTCCCACAGGAATTAAGCCCGGGGAGCTGTTTTTT